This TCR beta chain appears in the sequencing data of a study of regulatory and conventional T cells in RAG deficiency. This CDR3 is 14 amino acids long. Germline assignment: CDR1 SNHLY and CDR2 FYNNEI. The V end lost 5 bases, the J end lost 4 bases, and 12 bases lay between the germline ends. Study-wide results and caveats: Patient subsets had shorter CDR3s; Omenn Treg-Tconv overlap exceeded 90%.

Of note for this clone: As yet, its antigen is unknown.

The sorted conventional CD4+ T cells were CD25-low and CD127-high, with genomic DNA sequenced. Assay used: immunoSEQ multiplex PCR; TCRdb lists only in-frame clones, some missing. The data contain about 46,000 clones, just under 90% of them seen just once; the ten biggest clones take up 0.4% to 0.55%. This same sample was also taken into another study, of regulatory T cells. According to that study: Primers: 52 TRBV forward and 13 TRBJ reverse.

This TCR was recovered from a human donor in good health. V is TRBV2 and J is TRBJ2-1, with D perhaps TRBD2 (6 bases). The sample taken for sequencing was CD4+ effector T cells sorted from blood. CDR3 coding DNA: TGTGCCAGCAGTCGGGACTCCAATTACAATGAGCAGTTCTTC. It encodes CASSRDSNYNEQFF.